This T cell receptor (beta chain) was profiled in a study of regulatory T cells in long-lasting Graves disease (dated by TCRdb to 2020 to 2022). In terms of the full investigation: Persistent Graves' disease was defined as antithyroid drug treatment for over 5 years with persistently positive TSH receptor autoantibodies. Patients with persistent Graves' disease were compared with patients with newly diagnosed Graves' disease using TCR sequencing and RNA sequencing of peripheral blood. The study was registered as a clinical trial and conducted in China. A total of around 35 samples underwent TCR sequencing: about 13 from persistent and roughly 20 from newly diagnosed Graves' disease patients. Antithyroid drugs had been taken for about 10.3 years on average by persistent Graves' disease patients in the clinical cohort.

The protocol used for the library was multiplex PCR. Sequencing used an Illumina HiSeq 4000. To build TCR beta libraries, CDR3 regions were amplified by Arm-PCR using iRepertoire HTBI primers. Gel purification was performed on PCR products prior to sequencing. As for the original processing: Across samples, roughly 60 TRBV and 13 to 15 TRBJ segments were identified and used for gene usage analysis of CDR3 amino acid clonotypes. Filtered high-quality paired reads were merged into contigs using COPE and FqMerger. BLAST was used to align contigs to the IMGT TRBV, TRBD and TRBJ reference genes, and CDR3 was defined following IMGT. Any clonotype with a frequency above 0.1% was classified as a highly expanded clone. Repertoire diversity was measured by Shannon entropy, and V-J evenness by the Gini coefficient. Public clonotypes were defined as clonotypes shared by more than one individual. TCRdb trimmed public reads at Q25 via fastp, called clones via MiXCR and kept in-frame beta chains. Rows with one shared CDR3 protein collapse into an entry with the most common genes and DNA. What appears here as the V and J calls and clone size reflects TCRdb's work, not the paper's. The sample table holds approximately 360,000 distinct CDR3 sequences, of which approximately 23% were seen once. The ten largest clones capture approximately 27% of the sample.

Findings and caveats that apply to the study as a whole: Because the primary lesion, thyroid tissue, could not be accessed, the study looked at peripheral blood alone. Sequencing and analysis were restricted to the TCR beta chain. The authors noted that the small sample size was a limitation that may lower accuracy. Persistent Graves' disease patients showed lower TCR Shannon entropy and fewer highly expanded clones than newly diagnosed patients, suggesting clonal expansion. TRBV28, TRBJ1-2 and TRBJ2-5 were preferentially used in persistent disease, while TRBV20-1 and TRBJ2-1 were favored in newly diagnosed disease. More public clonotypes were shared among persistent patients (2,741) than among newly diagnosed patients (966).

This specimen's time point label, interpreted: persistent/refractory GD, antithyroid drugs over 5 years with positive TRAb. For both TCR sequencing and RNA sequencing, RNA was extracted from PBMCs using TRIzol. Graves' disease was diagnosed according to American Thyroid Association guidelines. Patients for the study were recruited at an endocrinology department in Xi'an, China. Each patient gave about 9.1 milliliters of peripheral blood, collected in an EDTA anticoagulant tube. Ficoll Paque Plus density gradient separation was used to isolate PBMCs, and no additional T cell sorting was done. RNA quality was checked with an Agilent 2100 Bioanalyzer and agarose gel, and concentration with a NanoDrop 2000. From the germline V gene (reference sequence), CDR1 is LNHDA and CDR2 is SQIVND. The CDR3 runs 15 residues from the cysteine to the phenylalanine. Here the CDR3 DNA is all that survives: 45 bases in frame from base 1. V sheds 7 bases and J sheds 2 bases, leaving 15 bases between their ends.

This clonotype was counted a single time. Its antigen target is currently unknown. No clone much larger than this one lies a single base away; base qualities are absent. One read is thin evidence. The TCR was taken from a woman aged 40 to 50 with Graves disease. Donor details come from another sample of the same person, matched by shared clones. Recombination connected TRBV19 to TRBJ2-4, with TRBD2 perhaps the D gene, on 5 matching bases. The sequencing here drew on peripheral blood mononuclear cells (PBMCs), taken when the disease was refractory, from a patient treated with antithyroid drugs. For the CDR3, the sequence is CASIQSSGSKNIQYF. The sequenced DNA is TGTGCCAGTATCCAAAGCAGCGGATCCAAAAACATTCAGTACTTC.